The T cell receptor beta chain under discussion was sequenced for a study of CD8 T cells in Susac syndrome. V was cut by 6 bases and J by 2 bases, with 15 bases left in between. This CDR3 has 14 amino acids. Looked up from germline, CDR1 is SQVTM and CDR2 is ANQGSEA. Random hexamers were used to reverse transcribe an amount of roughly 0.5 to 1 ug RNA. TCRdb redid the calling of the immunoSEQ multiplex PCR reads with MiXCR, one entry per CDR3 protein. The sample holds a few hundred thousand distinct CDR3 sequences, around 96% seen once. The TCR originated in a human donor with multiple sclerosis. The specimen sequenced was CD4+ T cells from PBMCs. The V call is TRBV29-1, the J call TRBJ2-3, with D perhaps matching TRBD1 (5 bases). In nucleotides, the CDR3 is TGCAGCGTGGGCGGACATGGGAACACAGATACGCAGTATTTT. Translation gives CSVGGHGNTDTQYF.